This TCR beta chain was profiled in a study of shared clonotypes between healthy human individuals. General study results and limits: The generation probabilities recorded for non-shared clonotypes fell below those of clonotypes shared by all four donors.

V was shortened by 3 bases and J by 9 bases, with 15 bases between the two germline ends. This CDR3 contains 14 residues. Per germline, CDR1 LNHDA and CDR2 SQIVND (reference sequence). This clone was observed a handful of times. Its antigen is undetermined. For sorted subsets, about 190 ng DNA per replicate equaled tens of thousands of T cell genomes. Only in-frame clones appear in the TCRdb table, and some are missing; sequencing was by immunoSEQ multiplex PCR. The data hold 640,000 or so clones, with roughly 78% observed a single time. The J gene is TRBJ2-1, the V gene TRBV19; maybe TRBD2 (5 bases). Sequencing input: memory CD4+ T cells sorted from blood. Subset denoted: CD45RA-negative fraction. The TCR comes from a young woman in good health. The CDR3 here is CASSMVNGIGEQFF. CDR3 DNA sequence: TGTGCCAGTAGTATGGTGAACGGGATTGGTGAGCAGTTCTTC.